This T cell receptor (beta chain) originates from a study of T cell responses to AZD1222 COVID-19 vaccine. Background on the study: Analysis merged second doses at about 4 or about 12 weeks. Overall study results and limits: Two AZD1222 doses significantly raised spike-specific TCR breadth and depth over controls. Seropositive at baseline were only a handful of AZD1222 recipients.

Of note for this clone: Its target is unknown.

The method was immunoSEQ multiplex PCR; TCRdb's version includes in-frame clones alone and lacks a portion of them. The table includes roughly 130,000 clones, roughly 85% detected once. Per the germline V gene, CDR1 is SGHTA and CDR2 is FQGNSA. The ends were cut back, 4 bases at V and 2 bases at J, with 7 bases in the middle. This CDR3 spans 13 amino acids. The genes are TRBV7-2 and TRBJ2-3; D is uncertain. Material: peripheral blood, obtained on day 0 of AZD1222 vaccination. This TCR derives from an adult in good health. The CDR3 is CASSSDSTDTQYF. The CDR3 nucleotides read TGTGCCAGCAGCTCCGACTCCACAGATACGCAGTATTTT. Combining the CDR3 with reference TRBV7-2 and TRBJ2-3 gives the whole variable domain GAGVSQSPSNKVTEKGKDVELRCDPISGHTALYWYRQSLGQGLEFLIYFQGNSAPDKSGLPSDRFSAERTGGSVSTLTIQRTQQEDSAVYLCASSSDSTDTQYFGPGTRLTVL.